A selection of T cell receptor beta chains follows, all from one sample in a study of blood T cells in healthy people across ages. Each CDR3 protein gets one entry after TCRdb re-called the 5' RACE reads with MiXCR. The table records around 800,000 distinct CDR3 sequences, about 47% of them present only once. The sequenced sample consisted of blood. These receptor sequences come from a man at least 80 years old in good health. Each CDR3 is given with its conserved first and last residue. The order of the fields is V gene, D gene, J gene, clone size, CDR3 DNA, CDR3 protein. D genes are given only for firm matches. Size is omitted from some rows. Given values are once, few, many or a class for expanded clones.

TRBV27,TRBD2,TRBJ2-5,.,TGTGCCAGCAGTTGGACTAGCGGGAGATGGGAGACCCAGTACTTC,CASSWTSGRWETQYF
TRBV12-3/TRBV12-4,.,TRBJ2-5,.,TGTGCCAGCAGTTTTAGGGGCCATCAAGAGACCCAGTACTTC,CASSFRGHQETQYF
TRBV7-2,TRBD2,TRBJ2-7,.,TGTGCCAGCAGCTTAGAAGTACTAGCGGGAGCCGAGCAGTACTTC,CASSLEVLAGAEQYF
TRBV29-1,TRBD2,TRBJ2-1,.,TGCAGCGTGTCCCCGGGGAGGGGTAATGAGCAGTTCTTC,CSVSPGRGNEQFF
TRBV20-1,TRBD2,TRBJ2-2,.,TGCAGTGCTAGAAGGGCTAGCGGGGGGCCCGGGGAGCTGTTTTTT,CSARRASGGPGELFF
TRBV29-1,.,TRBJ1-2,few,TGCAGCGTTGAATTGGGATCTGGCTACACCTTC,CSVELGSGYTF
TRBV29-1,TRBD1,TRBJ2-5,.,TGCAGCGTCGCTCTCCTCCGGGACAGGGAGAGGGAGACCCAGTACTTC,CSVALLRDRERETQYF
TRBV2,TRBD2,TRBJ2-1,few,TGTGCCAGCAGTATCGGGAGGGGACTAGTCTTCAATGAGCAGTTCTTC,CASSIGRGLVFNEQFF
TRBV29-1,.,TRBJ1-2,.,TGCAGCGTTGATCTGGGCAGGGCTTTTGGTGGCTACACCTTC,CSVDLGRAFGGYTF
TRBV14,.,TRBJ2-6,.,TGTGCCAGCAGTTCGGTTGAGGAGCTCTCTGGGGCCAACGTCCTGACTTTC,CASSSVEELSGANVLTF
TRBV7-8,.,TRBJ1-5,few,TGTGCCAGCAGCTTCCCCGATGAAGGTACTCTTGGCAATCAGCCCCAGCATTTT,CASSFPDEGTLGNQPQHF
TRBV20-1,TRBD2,TRBJ2-3,many,TGCAGTGCTAGAGGGACGGTACTAGCGGGGGTCACAGATACGCAGTATTTT,CSARGTVLAGVTDTQYF
TRBV9,TRBD2,TRBJ2-7,.,TGTGCCAGCAGCGTAGGGGCGGGAGAATACAATGAGCAGTACTTC,CASSVGAGEYNEQYF
TRBV27,.,TRBJ2-1,few,TGTGCCAGCAGTTTAAGTGGCGATGCCTACAATGAGCAGTTCTTC,CASSLSGDAYNEQFF
TRBV9,.,TRBJ2-5,.,TGTGCCAGCAGCGATCAGTCAGGGGAGCAGTACTTC,CASSDQSGEQYF
TRBV12-3/TRBV12-4,TRBD1,TRBJ1-4,.,TGTGCCAGCAGTCCGAGGACAGGGAGCGAAAAACTGTTTTTT,CASSPRTGSEKLFF
TRBV11-2,TRBD1,TRBJ2-1,.,TGTGCCAGCAGCGCACCGGGACAGGTAACATGGGAGCAGTTCTTC,CASSAPGQVTWEQFF
TRBV7-3,.,TRBJ1-2,once,TGTGCCAGCAGCCCCTCGCTAGTTCACGGGATTAATGGCTACACCTTC,CASSPSLVHGINGYTF
TRBV6-5,.,TRBJ1-6,once,TGTGCCAGCAGCAGAGGGGGAAAAAATTCACCCCTCCACTTT,CASSRGGKNSPLHF
TRBV24-1,.,TRBJ2-5,many,TGTGCCACCAGTGGGCAGCCCCAAGAGACCCAGTACTTC,CATSGQPQETQYF
TRBV7-9,TRBD1,TRBJ2-7,.,TGTGCCAGCAGCCGACAGGGGGCGATCTCCTACGAGCAGTACTTC,CASSRQGAISYEQYF
TRBV5-1,.,TRBJ2-6,.,TGCGCCAGCAGCTTGAGGCCTCATGACGGGGCCAACGTCCTGACTTTC,CASSLRPHDGANVLTF
TRBV3-1,TRBD2,TRBJ2-7,.,TGTGCCAGCAGCCAAGTAGCGGGAGCGAGGTACGAGCAGTACTTC,CASSQVAGARYEQYF
TRBV28,TRBD2,TRBJ2-7,.,TGTGCCAGCCCGGCTAGCGGGAGGTACGAGCAGTACTTC,CASPASGRYEQYF
TRBV14,TRBD1,TRBJ1-1,.,TGTGCCAGCAGCCAAGCCCCCGGGACAGGCCAGAACACTGAAGCTTTCTTT,CASSQAPGTGQNTEAFF
TRBV5-1,.,TRBJ2-3,.,TGCGCCAGCAGCGTGAAGGGCACAGATACGCAGTATTTT,CASSVKGTDTQYF
TRBV5-1,TRBD2,TRBJ2-2,few,TGCGCCAGCAGCACCAGAGCGGGAAACACCGGGGAGCTGTTTTTT,CASSTRAGNTGELFF
TRBV6-6,.,TRBJ2-7,.,TGTGCCAGCAGCCGCCTTAGGGACCGAGTATCGGTGAACGAGCAGTACTTC,CASSRLRDRVSVNEQYF
TRBV4-3,TRBD2,TRBJ2-7,.,TGCGCCAGCAGCCAGGCCCGGATGACTAGCGGAAAATCGTACGAGCAGTACTTC,CASSQARMTSGKSYEQYF
TRBV12-3/TRBV12-4,TRBD2,TRBJ2-1,many,TGTGCCAGCAGCCCTACTAGCGCCTCCTACAATGAGCAGTTCTTC,CASSPTSASYNEQFF
TRBV6-5,TRBD1,TRBJ2-7,few,TGTGCCAGTAATCCGGGGCAGGGGACAGACGAGCAGTACTTC,CASNPGQGTDEQYF